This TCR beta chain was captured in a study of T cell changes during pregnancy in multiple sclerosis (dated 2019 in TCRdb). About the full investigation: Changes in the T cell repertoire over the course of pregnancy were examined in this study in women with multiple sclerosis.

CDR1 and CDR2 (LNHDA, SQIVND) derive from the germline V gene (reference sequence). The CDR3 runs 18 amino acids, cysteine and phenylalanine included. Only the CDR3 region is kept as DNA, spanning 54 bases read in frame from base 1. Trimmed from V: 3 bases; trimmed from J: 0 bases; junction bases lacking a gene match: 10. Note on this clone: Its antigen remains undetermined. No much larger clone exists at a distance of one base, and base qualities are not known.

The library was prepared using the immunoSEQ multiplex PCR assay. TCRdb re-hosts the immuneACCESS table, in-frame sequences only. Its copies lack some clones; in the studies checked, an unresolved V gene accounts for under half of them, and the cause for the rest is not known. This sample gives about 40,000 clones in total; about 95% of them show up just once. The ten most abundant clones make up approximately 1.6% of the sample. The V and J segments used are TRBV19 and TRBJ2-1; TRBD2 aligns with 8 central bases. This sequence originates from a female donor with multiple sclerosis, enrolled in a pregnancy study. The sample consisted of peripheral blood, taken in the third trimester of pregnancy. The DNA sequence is TGTGCCAGTAGTATTAGGACTAAAGCGGGAGTCTCCTACAATGAGCAGTTCTTC. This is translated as CASSIRTKAGVSYNEQFF.